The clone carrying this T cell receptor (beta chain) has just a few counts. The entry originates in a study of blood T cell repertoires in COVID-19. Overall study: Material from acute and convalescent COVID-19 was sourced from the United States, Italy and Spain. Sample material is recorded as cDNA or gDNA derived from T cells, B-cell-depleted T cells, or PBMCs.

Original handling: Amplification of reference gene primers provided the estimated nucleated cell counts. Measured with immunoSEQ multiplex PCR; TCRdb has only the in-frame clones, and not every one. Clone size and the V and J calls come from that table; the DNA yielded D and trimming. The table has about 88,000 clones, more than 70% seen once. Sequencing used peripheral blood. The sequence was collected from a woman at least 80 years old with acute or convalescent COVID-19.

As DNA, the CDR3 is TGTGCCAGCAGCCAAGTTGACAGAACGAACACTGAAGCTTTCTTT. It specifies CASSQVDRTNTEAFF. This chain links TRBV4-2 with TRBJ1-1; TRBD1 is a possible D gene (5 bases). V was trimmed by 1 base and J by 1 base, leaving 10 bases between them. The CDR3 runs to 15 residues. The germline V gene encodes CDR1 LGHNA and CDR2 YNFKEQ.